The clone carrying this T cell receptor beta chain was recorded at least ten times. The T cells used for sorted libraries numbered around 1 million, either CD4+ or CD8+. CDR3 length: 16 amino acids. V lost 5 bases and J lost 7; bases outside the gene matches: 13. In germline, CDR1 is DFQATT, CDR2 SNEGSKA (reference sequence). The data belong to a study of neurological immune-mediated disorders. Using its own MiXCR run on the 5' RACE reads, TCRdb lists one record per CDR3 protein. The sample contains 44,000 or so distinct CDR3 sequences, over 6% of which appear only once. Sequenced: CD4+ T cells from blood. The chain recombines TRBV20-1 with TRBJ2-2; TRBD1 matches at 10 bases. This sequence originates from a woman between 40 and 50 years old in good health. For the CDR3, the DNA is TGCAGTGCTGATATCGTAGACAGGGGGCAGGACGGGGAGCTGTTTTTT. Its protein is CSADIVDRGQDGELFF.